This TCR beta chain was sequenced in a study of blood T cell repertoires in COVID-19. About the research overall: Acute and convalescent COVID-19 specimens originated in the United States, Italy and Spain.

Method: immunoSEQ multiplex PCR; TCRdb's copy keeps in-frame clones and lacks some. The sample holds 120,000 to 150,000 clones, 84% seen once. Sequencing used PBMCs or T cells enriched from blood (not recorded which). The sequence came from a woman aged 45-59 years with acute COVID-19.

Here the CDR3 DNA reads TGTGCCAGCAGCTTAAACAGGGTAGAAGGTTCAGGCAATGAGCAGTTCTTC. Protein product: CASSLNRVEGSGNEQFF. The V and J genes are TRBV7-9 and TRBJ2-1, with D tentatively TRBD1 (6 bases). V was shortened by 2 bases and J by 6 bases, with 20 bases between the two germline ends. This CDR3 spans 17 amino acids. Germline-derived CDR1 and CDR2 are SEHNR and FQNEAQ (reference sequence).